This TCR beta chain is drawn from a study of blood T cell repertoires in COVID-19. Per the original methods: For nucleated cells, counts were estimated from reference gene primer amplification. Only in-frame clones appear in the TCRdb table, and some are missing; sequencing was by immunoSEQ multiplex PCR. Clone size and V and J calls were adopted from that table, with D and trimming inferred from the DNA. The table lists some 220,000 clones, about nine tenths of them singletons. Trimming took off 0 bases at V and 5 bases at J, with 13 bases between the two ends. The germline gives CDR1 LGHNA, CDR2 YSLEER. The CDR3 covers 15 residues. In assigning cohorts, the study relied on participant-reported clinical history. Among Cohort 3 donors, those recovered had two negative PCRs, clearance, or symptom resolution.

The sequenced sample consisted of PBMCs or T cells enriched from blood (not recorded which). V and J are TRBV4-3 and TRBJ2-5; perhaps TRBD2 as D (5 bases). This TCR derives from a woman aged 30 to 39 who had recovered from COVID-19. The CDR3: CASSQEIEGRETQYF. Written as DNA, the CDR3 is TGCGCCAGCAGCCAAGAAATAGAGGGCCGGGAGACCCAGTACTTC.